This T cell receptor beta chain was observed in a study of T-cell reconstitution after alpha-beta-depleted transplantation in children. Whole-study findings and limits: One year after transplant, T-cell counts and diversity came mostly from newly produced T cells. The origin of alpha-beta T cells about two months after transplant was reportedly several hundred expanded graft clones. There were some patients whose high TCRbeta diversity at day 60 came from surviving recipient T cells and thymic progenitors.

This clonotype showed up just a few times. Its target is unknown. V lost 2 bases, J lost 3 bases, and 5 bases stayed unmatched. Germline CDR1 reads SNHLY; CDR2 reads FYNNEI. The CDR3 length is 15 residues. Preparing the TCRbeta library involved the use of unique molecular identifiers. TCRdb called the PCR reads again in MiXCR, with one record for every CDR3 protein. The sample has some 840,000 distinct CDR3 sequences, about 15% seen once. This sequence was found in a male patient younger than 18 who had a stem cell transplant for acute lymphoblastic leukemia, so the T cells may come from the graft donor. The sample was PBMCs, mostly from graft donor cells, taken 360 days after TCRalphabeta/CD19-depleted stem cell transplant. The genes are TRBV2 and TRBJ1-1; 8 bases map to TRBD1. The CDR3 nucleotides read TGTGCCAGCAGTGAACAGGGGGCAGGACACACTGAAGCTTTCTTT. This codes for CASSEQGAGHTEAFF.